This TCR beta chain was sequenced for a study of cytomegalovirus exposure and HLA in healthy donors. Study-wide findings and caveats: It was taken for granted in presence/absence analyses that sequencing depth across donors was roughly uniform.

Regarding this clone: Its antigen is as yet unknown.

The CDR3 loop spans 15 amino acids. Germline V lookup: CDR1 SGHTA, CDR2 FQGTGA. J lost 7 bases, V lost 1 base, and 4 bases had no gene match. The PCR ran on 60 Vbeta and 13 Jbeta primers. Clones were sequenced by immunoSEQ multiplex PCR, and TCRdb holds only the in-frame ones, with some missing. Here the sample spans some 70,000 clones, almost 85% being singletons. This TCR was recovered from a man in his late teens or twenties in good health and CMV-seronegative. The sample consisted of PBMCs. The chain has TRBV7-3 and TRBJ1-6, with TRBD1 matching over 7 bases. The CDR3 loop is CASSLKGGRNSPLHF. The CDR3 nucleotides read TGTGCCAGCAGCTTAAAAGGGGGCCGGAATTCACCCCTCCACTTT. The full variable domain, with the rest looked up from reference TRBV7-3 and TRBJ1-6, is GAGVSQTPSNKVTEKGKYVELRCDPISGHTALYWYRQSLGQGPEFLIYFQGTGAADDSGLPNDRFFAVRPEGSVSTLKIQRTERGDSAVYLCASSLKGGRNSPLHFGNGTRLTVT.